Below, 32 T cell receptor beta chains from the same sample are listed, as sequenced in a study of blood T cell repertoires in COVID-19 (dated by TCRdb to 2018 to 2020). Library preparation used the immunoSEQ multiplex PCR assay. The source is immuneACCESS, and TCRdb retained only in-frame sequences with V and J called. Part of the clones is not carried over; for the studies checked, unresolved V genes explain less than half of this, and the remainder is unexplained. The table for this sample lists 300,000 to 350,000 clones; 87% of them were counted only once. 8% to 9% of the sample comes from the top ten. Sequencing was done on a sample of PBMCs or T cells enriched from blood (not recorded which). Source of these receptors: a young woman who had recovered from COVID-19.

This chain connects TRBV12-3 or TRBV12-4 to TRBJ2-2; a possible D gene is TRBD1 (5 bases). This CDR3 region has 13 residues. With 8 bases removed from V and 8 bases from J, the gap between germline ends came to 15 bases. The CDR3 bases are TGTGCCAGCGCGTACCAGGGTAATGGGGAGCTGTTTTTT. It encodes CASAYQGNGELFF.

On this clone itself: A much bigger clone sits one base away, suggesting this may be a read error. The chain couples TRBV7-6 to TRBJ1-4; 8 bases match TRBD1. Trimming at V came to 5 bases and at J to 3 bases, leaving 2 bases not matched to a gene. The CDR3 sequence is 14 residues long. The germline CDR1 and CDR2 sequences are SGHVS and FNYEAQ. The CDR3 nucleotides are TGTGCCAGCAGCCTGACAGGGGCTAATGAAAAACTGTTTTTT. Encoded protein: CASSLTGANEKLFF.

Here the CDR3 DNA reads TGTGCCAGCAGCCTGTGGACAGGGGAAGATGAGCAGTTCTTC. Protein product: CASSLWTGEDEQFF. This chain links TRBV14 with TRBJ2-1, with 9 bases identical to TRBD1. Germline loops: CDR1 SGHDN, CDR2 FVKESK. This CDR3 contains 14 residues. The J segment lost 8 bases and the V segment lost 4 bases, leaving 6 bases of the junction unmatched.

The V and J genes are TRBV5-4 and TRBJ2-1; D remains unclear. V lost 0 bases, J lost 4 bases, and 8 bases lay in between. CDR3 size: 14 residues. Germline CDR1 reads SGHNT; CDR2 reads YYREEE (reference sequence). CDR3 protein: CASSLASVYNEQFF. In DNA form, the CDR3 reads TGTGCCAGCAGCTTGGCGTCAGTTTACAATGAGCAGTTCTTC.

J is TRBJ2-1 and V is TRBV28; TRBD2 aligns across 7 bases. Germline V gene sequence: CDR1 MDHEN, CDR2 SYDVKM. The CDR3 consists of 15 residues. V gave up 2 bases and J gave up 2 bases; unmatched junction bases: 3. CDR3 loop: CASSLGLAAYNEQFF. CDR3 bases: TGTGCCAGCAGTTTAGGCCTAGCGGCCTACAATGAGCAGTTCTTC.

V usage is TRBV5-6 and J usage is TRBJ1-5, with D uncertain. Trimming removed 4 bases from V and 6 bases from J, with 11 bases in between. The CDR3 is made up of 13 amino acids. Germline V CDR1 and CDR2: SGHDT, YYEEEE. CDR3 region: CASSQEGGQPQHF. The CDR3 DNA reads TGTGCCAGCAGCCAAGAAGGCGGTCAGCCCCAGCATTTT.

V and J are TRBV11-2 and TRBJ2-1; TRBD2 is a possible D gene (5 bases). The CDR3 extends over 17 amino acids. V lost 0 bases, J lost 3 bases, and 15 bases lay in between. Germline V gene lookup returns CDR1 SGHAT and CDR2 FQNNGV. CDR3 nucleotide sequence: TGTGCCAGCAGCTTAGATCCCGAGGGATCAGGCTACAATGAGCAGTTCTTC. This gives the protein CASSLDPEGSGYNEQFF.

J is TRBJ2-3 and V is TRBV7-3, with 7 nucleotides matching TRBD2. Germline V gene lookup returns CDR1 SGHTA and CDR2 FQGTGA. This CDR3 has 17 amino acids. Unmatched junction bases numbered 12, after V lost 4 bases and J lost 2 bases. The chain's CDR3 is CASSSSRLGGTTDTQYF. The CDR3 coding sequence is TGTGCCAGCAGCTCCTCCCGGTTGGGAGGGACCACAGATACGCAGTATTTT.

The chain uses TRBV6-5 and TRBJ2-1, with 7 bases identical to TRBD2. The CDR3 has 14 residues. J gave up 1 base and V 8 bases, and 5 bases lay outside the gene matches. CDR1 and CDR2 (germline): MNHEY, SVGAGI. The CDR3 spells CASGLDGSYNEQFF. CDR3 nucleotide sequence: TGTGCCAGCGGACTAGACGGGTCCTACAATGAGCAGTTCTTC.

The rearrangement joins TRBV18 to TRBJ2-1; a weak D match, TRBD1 (5 bases). This CDR3 comprises 17 residues. Trimming took 0 bases from V and 4 from J, leaving 16 bases between them. Germline V lookup: CDR1 KGHSH, CDR2 LQKENI. This CDR3 reads CASSPPSTTVLYNEQFF. The DNA for the CDR3 is TGTGCCAGCTCACCACCTTCTACGACAGTCTTATACAATGAGCAGTTCTTC.

This sequence joins TRBV2 and TRBJ2-7; 9 positions agree with TRBD1. V gave up 6 bases and J gave up 4 bases; unmatched junction bases: 4. This CDR3 is 13 amino acids long. Germline-derived CDR1 and CDR2 are SNHLY and FYNNEI. The CDR3 DNA follows: TGTGCCAGCAGGGGGACAGGGTATTACGAGCAGTACTTC. Residues: CASRGTGYYEQYF.

In this sample, this clone turned up once. The V gene is TRBV7-2, the J gene TRBJ2-4, with D possibly being TRBD1 (5 bases). This CDR3 is built from 16 residues. The V gene's germline CDR1 is SGHTA and CDR2 FQGNSA. V dropped 6 bases and J dropped 1 base, with 16 bases sitting between them. CDR3 residues: CASSLTGVGAKNIQYF. CDR3 nucleotide sequence: TGTGCCAGCAGTCTTACAGGAGTGGGGGCCAAAAACATTCAGTACTTC. Full variable domain (outside the CDR3, taken from reference TRBV7-2 and TRBJ2-4): GAGVSQSPSNKVTEKGKDVELRCDPISGHTALYWYRQSLGQGLEFLIYFQGNSAPDKSGLPSDRFSAERTGGSVSTLTIQRTQQEDSAVYLCASSLTGVGAKNIQYFGAGTRLSVL.

The rearrangement uses TRBV4-2 and TRBJ1-2, with 10 bases that match TRBD1. Germline V gene lookup returns CDR1 LGHNA and CDR2 YNFKEQ. This CDR3 spans 15 amino acids. V dropped 4 bases and J dropped 8; count of bases not matched to a gene: 10. The CDR3 is CASSRRDRGRLGYTF. In DNA form, the CDR3 reads TGTGCCAGCAGCCGGCGGGACAGGGGAAGGTTGGGCTACACCTTC.

The rearrangement uses TRBV3-1 (or the pseudogene TRBV3-2) and TRBJ2-7; TRBD1 might be the D (6 bases). Trimming took off 3 bases at V and 2 bases at J, with 14 bases between the two ends. The V gene's germline CDR1 is LGHDT and CDR2 YNNKEL (reference sequence). CDR3 length: 15 amino acids. CDR3 protein: CASSHLGQSTYEQYF. CDR3 coding DNA: TGTGCCAGCAGCCACTTAGGACAGTCAACCTACGAGCAGTACTTC.

The V call is TRBV19, the J call TRBJ2-2; D gene unclear. The CDR3 length is 15 residues. Trimming cost V 3 bases and J 6 bases, with 14 bases left between them. The germline V gene has CDR1 LNHDA and CDR2 SQIVND (reference sequence). The CDR3, as DNA: TGTGCCAGTAGTATTTGGTCTAACAGAGCCGGGGAGCTGTTTTTT. It is translated as CASSIWSNRAGELFF.

This chain joins TRBV5-1 and TRBJ1-2, with 10 nucleotides matching TRBD1. Germline values: CDR1 SGHRS, CDR2 YFSETQ. This CDR3 contains 17 residues. V shed 4 bases, J shed 6 bases, and the junction held 15 bases outside the gene matches. CDR3 in DNA: TGCGCCAGCAGCCAGGGACAGGGGTCATTCGGGGTTGATGGCTACACCTTC. Its protein product is CASSQGQGSFGVDGYTF.

The CDR3 protein is CASSLTGGVTNEKLFF. CDR3 nucleotides: TGTGCCAGCAGCCTCACAGGGGGGGTAACTAATGAAAAACTGTTTTTT. The chain links TRBV7-2 to TRBJ1-4, with TRBD1 matching 8 bases. Unmatched junction bases numbered 6, after V lost 5 bases and J lost 1 base. Germline V gives CDR1 SGHTA, CDR2 FQGNSA. The CDR3 consists of 16 residues.

The rearrangement links TRBV10-3 to TRBJ1-1, with D tentatively TRBD1 (6 bases). Trimming took off 6 bases at V and 0 bases at J, with 11 bases between the two ends. Germline CDR1 ENHRY, CDR2 SYGVKD. The CDR3 covers 14 residues. The CDR3 here is CAIRDSKMNTEAFF. DNA of the CDR3: TGTGCCATCAGGGACAGCAAGATGAACACTGAAGCTTTCTTT.

The rearrangement joins TRBV7-8 to TRBJ1-6; D is undetermined. The CDR3 contains 15 residues. Germline lookup yields CDR1 SGHVS and CDR2 FQNEAQ. Trimming took off 5 bases at V and 5 bases at J, with 13 bases between the two ends. CDR3 nucleotide sequence: TGTGCCAGCAGCCGGGTCGGGTTCAATAATTCACCCCTCCACTTT. This codes for CASSRVGFNNSPLHF. Variable domain in full (rest from reference TRBV7-8 and TRBJ1-6): GAGVSQSPRYKVAKRGQDVALRCDPISGHVSLFWYQQALGQGPEFLTYFQNEAQLDKSGLPSDRFFAERPEGSVSTLKIQRTQQEDSAVYLCASSRVGFNNSPLHFGNGTRLTVT.

The chain couples TRBV27 to TRBJ1-1, with 10 bases matching TRBD1. V was clipped by 2 bases and J by 2 bases; unmatched bases: 5. In germline, CDR1 is MNHEY, CDR2 SMNVEV (reference sequence). The CDR3 has 16 amino acids. The CDR3 reads CASSLRATGGNTEAFF. The CDR3, as DNA: TGTGCCAGCAGTTTACGGGCGACAGGGGGCAACACTGAAGCTTTCTTT.

J is TRBJ1-3 and V is TRBV5-4; a weak D match, TRBD1 (5 bases). The CDR3 contains 14 residues. V gave up 4 bases and J gave up 4 bases, with 12 bases separating them. In germline, CDR1 is SGHNT, CDR2 YYREEE (reference sequence). CDR3 sequence (DNA): TGTGCCAGCAGCACCGAACAGGTGGGAAACACCATATATTTT. As protein: CASSTEQVGNTIYF.

The V gene is TRBV18, the J gene TRBJ2-7; a possible D gene is TRBD2 (6 bases). The CDR3 is 14 amino acids. V was clipped by 5 bases and J by 0 bases, with 11 bases between them. Germline V lookup: CDR1 KGHSH, CDR2 LQKENI. The CDR3 here is CASSTGTLSYEQYF. The CDR3 DNA is TGTGCCAGCTCAACCGGGACTCTCTCCTACGAGCAGTACTTC.

This chain joins TRBV29-1 and TRBJ1-3; tentatively, D is TRBD1 (5 bases). V was clipped by 4 bases and J by 0 bases, with 10 bases between them. Looked up from germline, CDR1 is SQVTM and CDR2 is ANQGSEA. The CDR3 is 14 residues long. The CDR3 region is CSVVGGLSGNTIYF. CDR3 sequence (DNA): TGCAGCGTTGTGGGGGGACTCTCTGGAAACACCATATATTTT.

This sequence joins TRBV9 and TRBJ2-1; D is possibly TRBD2 (6 bases). There are 16 residues in the CDR3. CDR1 is SGDLS and CDR2 is YYNGEE in the germline V gene. Trimming pared 0 bases from V and 8 bases from J, leaving 18 bases between. CDR3 protein: CASSVDGRIGVDEQFF. The CDR3 DNA reads as TGTGCCAGCAGCGTAGACGGGAGAATAGGGGTAGATGAGCAGTTCTTC.

V usage is TRBV18 and J usage is TRBJ2-2, with 7 bases matching TRBD2. This CDR3 has 16 residues. V trimming: 3 bases; J trimming: 1 base; junction bases outside the gene matches: 5. The germline V gene encodes CDR1 KGHSH and CDR2 LQKENI. In nucleotides, the CDR3 is TGTGCCAGCTCACCCTTCGCTAGCGGGAACACCGGGGAGCTGTTTTTT. Translation gives CASSPFASGNTGELFF.

The V gene is TRBV7-2, the J gene TRBJ1-6, with D perhaps matching TRBD1 (6 bases). The germline CDR1 and CDR2 sequences are SGHTA and FQGNSA. The CDR3 runs 17 residues. V lost 5 bases and J 4 bases, leaving 18 bases between the germline ends. CDR3 sequence reads: CASSNAGELLYNSPLHF. The CDR3 DNA is TGTGCCAGCAGCAACGCAGGGGAGTTGCTTTATAATTCACCCCTCCACTTT.

The table lists this clone with a count of one. The rearrangement links TRBV7-2 to TRBJ2-7, with 7 bases fitting TRBD2. Germline V gene sequence: CDR1 SGHTA, CDR2 FQGNSA. After removal of 4 bases from V and 3 bases from J, the junction contained 9 bases not matched to a gene. This CDR3 is built from 15 residues. CDR3 nucleotide sequence: TGTGCCAGCAGCTCTCGGGCTAGCGGCGGCTACGAGCAGTACTTC. Its protein product is CASSSRASGGYEQYF.

The chain has TRBV7-9 and TRBJ1-3; D unclear. The ends were cut back, 1 base at V and 7 bases at J, with 8 bases in the middle. The germline V gene has CDR1 SEHNR and CDR2 FQNEAQ (reference sequence). The CDR3 totals 13 residues. Written as DNA, the CDR3 is TGTGCCAGCAGCTTAGGCGGCAGCAACACCATATATTTT. The encoded protein is CASSLGGSNTIYF.

The J gene is TRBJ2-2, the V gene TRBV19, with TRBD1 matching 12 bases. V lost 5 bases and J lost 0; bases outside the gene matches: 4. Per germline, CDR1 LNHDA and CDR2 SQIVND (reference sequence). This CDR3 is built from 17 residues. CDR3 sequence (DNA): TGTGCCAGTAGTTGGGACAGGGGGCCTACGAACACCGGGGAGCTGTTTTTT. Amino acids: CASSWDRGPTNTGELFF.

This clone was observed once. This chain joins TRBV20-1 and TRBJ2-1; weak D call: TRBD1 (7 bases). Between the trimmed V and J ends, which lost 5 bases and 16 bases, there was a span of 15 bases. CDR1 DFQATT and CDR2 SNEGSKA come from the germline V gene (reference sequence). This CDR3 is 10 amino acids long. The CDR3 DNA is TGCAGTGCTGCCCAGGGGGGCGTATTCTTC. It translates to CSAAQGGVFF.

This clone appeared once. This chain uses TRBV11-2 with TRBJ2-1, with TRBD1 as a possible D gene (6 bases). The CDR3 totals 12 residues. V was pared by 6 bases and J by 4 bases, with 7 bases between. CDR1 is SGHAT and CDR2 is FQNNGV in the germline V gene. The CDR3 DNA reads TGTGCCAGCAGTACAGGGTACAATGAGCAGTTCTTC. Translating it yields CASSTGYNEQFF.

This clone showed up just once. J is TRBJ2-7 and V is TRBV6-5, with 7 positions matching TRBD1. V shed 5 bases and J 3 bases; nucleotides not matched to a gene: 10. Germline CDR1 reads MNHEY; CDR2 reads SVGAGI. The CDR3 spans 15 residues. CDR3 sequence reads: CASSPLGTDGYEQYF. The DNA of the CDR3 is TGTGCCAGCAGTCCCCTGGGGACAGACGGCTACGAGCAGTACTTC.